This entry concerns a single T cell receptor beta chain. The CDR3 has 13 amino acids. CDR1 SQVTM and CDR2 ANQGSEA come from the germline V gene. The V gene lost 6 bases and the J gene lost 1 base, with 12 bases spanning the gap. The method was immunoSEQ multiplex PCR; TCRdb's version includes in-frame clones alone and lacks a portion of them. This table holds about 120,000 clones, about nine tenths found once. These data originate in a study of blood T cell repertoires in COVID-19. The sequencing input was peripheral blood. This TCR was recovered from a woman aged 50 to 60 with acute or convalescent COVID-19. The chain combines TRBV29-1 with TRBJ2-5, with D possibly being TRBD2 (5 bases). CDR3 DNA: TGCAGCGTGACACGGACTGTCCAAGAGACCCAGTACTTC. It yields the protein CSVTRTVQETQYF.